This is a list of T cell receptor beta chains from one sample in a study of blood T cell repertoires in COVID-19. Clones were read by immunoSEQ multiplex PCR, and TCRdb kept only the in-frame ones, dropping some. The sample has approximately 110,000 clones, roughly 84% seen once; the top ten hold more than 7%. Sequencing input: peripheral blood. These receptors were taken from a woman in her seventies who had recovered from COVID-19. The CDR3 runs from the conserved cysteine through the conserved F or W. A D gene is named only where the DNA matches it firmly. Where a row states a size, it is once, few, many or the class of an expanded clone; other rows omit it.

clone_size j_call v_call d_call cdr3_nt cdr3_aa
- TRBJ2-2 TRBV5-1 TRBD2 TGCGCCAGCAGCTTTAGCGGGGGTCACACCGGGGAGCTGTTTTTT CASSFSGGHTGELFF
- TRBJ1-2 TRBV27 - TGTGCCAGCAGTTTAGGCTGGGGGCTTGGGTATGGCTACACCTTC CASSLGWGLGYGYTF
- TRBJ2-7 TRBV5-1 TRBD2 TGCGCCAGCAGCTTGGGAGTAGGCGGGAGGCATAGCTCCTACGAGCAGTACTTC CASSLGVGGRHSSYEQYF
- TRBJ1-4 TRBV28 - TGTGCCAGCAGTTTGGTGGGAGTCACTAATGAAAAACTGTTTTTT CASSLVGVTNEKLFF
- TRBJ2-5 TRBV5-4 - TGTGCCAGCAGCAGCTACCAAGAGACCCAGTACTTC CASSSYQETQYF
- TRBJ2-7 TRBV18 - TGTGCCAGCTCCCCAAGGGACATTTTAAGCTACGAGCAGTACTTC CASSPRDILSYEQYF
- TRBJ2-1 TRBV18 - TGTGCCAGCTCACCCTTTAATGAGCAGTTCTTC CASSPFNEQFF
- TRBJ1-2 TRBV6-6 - TGTGCCAGCAGTTACTTAGACAGCTATGGCTACACCTTC CASSYLDSYGYTF
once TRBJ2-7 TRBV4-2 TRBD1 TGTGCCAGCAGCCAAGAGACAGGGCAAGGGCAGTACTTC CASSQETGQGQYF
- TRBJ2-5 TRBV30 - TGTGCCTGGAGCCGCGAGGGGGTAGAGACCCAGTACTTC CAWSREGVETQYF
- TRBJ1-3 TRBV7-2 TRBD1 TGTGCCAGCAGCCCCAGGGGGCGACTTGAGGGAAACACCATATATTTT CASSPRGRLEGNTIYF
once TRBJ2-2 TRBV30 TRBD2 TGTGCCTCCACGAGGCGGGGGGGCTGGACCGGGGAGCTGTTTTTT CASTRRGGWTGELFF
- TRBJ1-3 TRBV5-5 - TGTGCCAGCAGCTTGCAGGGGACCCCTACAAACACCATATATTTT CASSLQGTPTNTIYF
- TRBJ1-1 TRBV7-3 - TGTGCCAGCAGCCCTCAACAGGGAACTGAAGCTTTCTTT CASSPQQGTEAFF
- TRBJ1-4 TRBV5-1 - TGCGCCAGCAGCCTGGCCCAGTTTGCAGGGGACGAAAAACTGTTTTTT CASSLAQFAGDEKLFF
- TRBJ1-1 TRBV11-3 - TGTGCCAGCAGCAAACAGGGAAACACTGAAGCTTTCTTT CASSKQGNTEAFF
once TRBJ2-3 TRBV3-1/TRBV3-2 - TGTGCCAGCAGCCAAGAGGGGCGGGGTACGCAGTATTTT CASSQEGRGTQYF
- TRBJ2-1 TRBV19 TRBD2 TGTGCCAGTAGTCCCCCCTTCCACCTAGCGGGCAGCTCCTACAATGAGCAGTTCTTC CASSPPFHLAGSSYNEQFF
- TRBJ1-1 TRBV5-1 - TGCGCCAGCAGCTTGAAACTGGACACTGAAGCTTTCTTT CASSLKLDTEAFF
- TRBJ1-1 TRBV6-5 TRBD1 TGTGCCAGCAGGATACAGGGGGAGACTGAAGCTTTCTTT CASRIQGETEAFF
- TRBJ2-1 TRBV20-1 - TGCAGTGCTAGTATTCCGCCCCAGAACAATGAGCAGTTCTTC CSASIPPQNNEQFF
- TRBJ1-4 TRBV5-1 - TGCGCCAGCAGCATTGGGACCGCCGGGGGGGAAAAACTGTTTTTT CASSIGTAGGEKLFF
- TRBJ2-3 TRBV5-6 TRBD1 TGTGCCAGCAGCCCGACAGGGGGTTTATCCGATACGCAGTATTTT CASSPTGGLSDTQYF
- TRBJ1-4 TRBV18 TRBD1 TGTGCCAGCTCAAAGGGGACAGGCATAACTAATGAAAAACTGTTTTTT CASSKGTGITNEKLFF
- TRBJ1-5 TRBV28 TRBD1 TGTGCCAGCAGTCTCGGACAGGGGATTCAGCCCCAGCATTTT CASSLGQGIQPQHF
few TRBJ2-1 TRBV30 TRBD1 TGTGCCTGGAGTGGCGGGACAGGGATCAATGAGCAGTTCTTC CAWSGGTGINEQFF
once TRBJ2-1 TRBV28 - TGTGCCACCCTCTCCCGGGACAACTTTTACAATGAGCAGTTCTTC CATLSRDNFYNEQFF
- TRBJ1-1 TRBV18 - TGTGCCAGCTCAACGACCGGGGGCACTGAAGCTTTCTTT CASSTTGGTEAFF
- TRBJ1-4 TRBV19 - TGTGCCAGTAGAGCGGGAACAGGTACTACCTTCAATGAAAAACTGTTTTTT CASRAGTGTTFNEKLFF
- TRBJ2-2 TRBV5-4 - TGTGCCAGCAGCTTGGGGGGTGGTGGCGGCGGGACCGGGGAGCTGTTTTTT CASSLGGGGGGTGELFF
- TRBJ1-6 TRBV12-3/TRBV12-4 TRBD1 TGTGCCAGCAGTGGACAGGGGAATTCACCCCTCCACTTT CASSGQGNSPLHF
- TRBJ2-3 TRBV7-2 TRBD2 TGTGCCAGCAGCTTAAAAGGGACTAGCGGGAGGGCGGGAGATACGCAGTATTTT CASSLKGTSGRAGDTQYF
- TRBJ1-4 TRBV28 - TGTGCCAGCAGTGGGGGCGTTAATGAAAAACTGTTTTTT CASSGGVNEKLFF
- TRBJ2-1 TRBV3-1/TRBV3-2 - TGTGCCAGCAGCCAAGGGGACAAGGGCAATGAGCAGTTCTTC CASSQGDKGNEQFF
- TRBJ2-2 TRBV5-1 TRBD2 TGCGCCAGCAGCCAATTGAGAGCGGGGGGGGCGGCCGGGGAGCTGTTTTTT CASSQLRAGGAAGELFF
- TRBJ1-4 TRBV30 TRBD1 TGTGCCTGGAGTGTACCCACAGGGGGTTTGGAAAAACTGTTTTTT CAWSVPTGGLEKLFF
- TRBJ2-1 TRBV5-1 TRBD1 TGCGCCAGCAGCTCACAGGGGGCAAATGAGCAGTTCTTC CASSSQGANEQFF
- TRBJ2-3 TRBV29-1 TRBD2 TGCAGCGTTAAGGGACTAGCGGGCACAGATACGCAGTATTTT CSVKGLAGTDTQYF
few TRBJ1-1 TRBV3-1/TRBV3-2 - TGTGCCAGCAACAACAGCTTAGGAGCTTTCTTT CASNNSLGAFF
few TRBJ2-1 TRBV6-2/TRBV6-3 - TGTGCCAGCAGTCCCGTCAGGAATGAGCAGTTCTTC CASSPVRNEQFF